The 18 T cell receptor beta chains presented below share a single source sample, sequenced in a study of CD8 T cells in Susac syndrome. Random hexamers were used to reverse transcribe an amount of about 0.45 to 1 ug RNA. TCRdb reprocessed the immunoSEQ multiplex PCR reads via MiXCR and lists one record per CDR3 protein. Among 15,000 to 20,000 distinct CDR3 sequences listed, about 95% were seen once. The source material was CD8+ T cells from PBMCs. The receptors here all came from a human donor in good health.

The CDR3 loop is CASSVGFEQFF. CDR3 DNA sequence: TGTGCCAGCAGCGTAGGTTTCGAGCAGTTCTTC. The rearrangement links TRBV9 to TRBJ2-1; D not resolved. V shed 0 bases and J shed 10 bases, with 5 bases lying between them. The length of the CDR3 is 11 residues. Looked up from germline, CDR1 is SGDLS and CDR2 is YYNGEE.

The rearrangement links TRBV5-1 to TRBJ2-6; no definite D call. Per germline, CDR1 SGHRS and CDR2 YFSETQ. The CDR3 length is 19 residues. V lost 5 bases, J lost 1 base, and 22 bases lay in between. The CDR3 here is CASRKDPGPSLSGANVLTF. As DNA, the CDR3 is TGCGCCAGCAGAAAAGATCCGGGTCCTTCTTTATCTGGGGCCAACGTCCTGACTTTC.

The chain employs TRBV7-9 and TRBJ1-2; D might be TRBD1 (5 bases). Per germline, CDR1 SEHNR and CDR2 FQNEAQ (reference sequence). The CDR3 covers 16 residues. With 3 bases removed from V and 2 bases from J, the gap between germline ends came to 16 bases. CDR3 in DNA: TGTGCCAGCAGCTTTCAGCTCAGGGAGTCCAACTATGGCTACACCTTC. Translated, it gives CASSFQLRESNYGYTF.

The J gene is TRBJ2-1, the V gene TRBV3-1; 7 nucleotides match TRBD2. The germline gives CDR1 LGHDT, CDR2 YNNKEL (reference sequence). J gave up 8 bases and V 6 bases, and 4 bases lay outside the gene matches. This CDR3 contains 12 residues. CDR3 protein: CASSRLAYEQFF. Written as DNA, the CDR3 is TGTGCCAGCAGTCGACTAGCATATGAGCAGTTCTTC.

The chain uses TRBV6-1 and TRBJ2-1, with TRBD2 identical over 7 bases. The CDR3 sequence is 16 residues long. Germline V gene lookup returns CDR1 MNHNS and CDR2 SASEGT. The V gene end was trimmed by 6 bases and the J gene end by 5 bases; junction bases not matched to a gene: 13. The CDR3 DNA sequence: TGTGCCAGCAGCCGACGCGGGGAGGGCCCTCACAATGAGCAGTTCTTC. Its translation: CASSRRGEGPHNEQFF.

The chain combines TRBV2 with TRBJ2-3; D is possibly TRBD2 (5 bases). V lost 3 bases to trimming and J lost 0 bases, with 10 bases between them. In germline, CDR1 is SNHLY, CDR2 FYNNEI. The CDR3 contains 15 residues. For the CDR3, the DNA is TGTGCCAGCAGTGAGCCCGGACTCAGCACAGATACGCAGTATTTT. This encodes CASSEPGLSTDTQYF.

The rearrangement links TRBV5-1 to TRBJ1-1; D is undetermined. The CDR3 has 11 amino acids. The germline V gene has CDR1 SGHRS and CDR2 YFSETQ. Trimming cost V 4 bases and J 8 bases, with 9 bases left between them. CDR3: CASSTGPEAFF. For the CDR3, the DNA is TGCGCCAGCAGCACCGGACCCGAAGCTTTCTTT. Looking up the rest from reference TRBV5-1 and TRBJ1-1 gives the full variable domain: KAGVTQTPRYLIKTRGQQVTLSCSPISGHRSVSWYQQTPGQGLQFLFEYFSETQRNKGNFPGRFSGRQFSNSRSEMNVSTLELGDSALYLCASSTGPEAFFGQGTRLTVV.

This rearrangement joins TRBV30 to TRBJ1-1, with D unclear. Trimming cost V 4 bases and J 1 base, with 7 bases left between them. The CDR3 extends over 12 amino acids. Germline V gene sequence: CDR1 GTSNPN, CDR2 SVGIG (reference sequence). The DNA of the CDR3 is TGTGCCTGGATTGGTACGAACACTGAAGCTTTCTTT. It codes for CAWIGTNTEAFF.

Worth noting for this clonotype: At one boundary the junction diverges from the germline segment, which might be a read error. In nucleotides, the CDR3 is TGTGCCAGCATCTTAGTTTCTGGGTCGGATCAGCCCCAGCATTTT. Translated, it gives CASILVSGSDQPQHF. The chain uses TRBV7-2 and TRBJ1-5; D is uncertain. The germline V gene has CDR1 SGHTA and CDR2 FQGNSA. The CDR3 spans 15 residues.

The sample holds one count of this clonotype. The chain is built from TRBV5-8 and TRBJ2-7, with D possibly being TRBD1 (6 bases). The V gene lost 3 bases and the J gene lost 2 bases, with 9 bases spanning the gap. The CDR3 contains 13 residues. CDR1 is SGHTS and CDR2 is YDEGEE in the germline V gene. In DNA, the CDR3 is TGTGCCAGCAGCTGGACAGCGACCTACGAGCAGTACGTC. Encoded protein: CASSWTATYEQYV.

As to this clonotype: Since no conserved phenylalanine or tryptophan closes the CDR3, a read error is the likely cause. The CDR3 is CASRTPKEGTGELFL. The CDR3 DNA reads TGTGCCAGCAGGACCCCCAAGGAGGGCACCGGGGAGCTGTTTCTT. The genes are TRBV28 and TRBJ2-2, with D perhaps TRBD2 (6 bases). There are 15 residues in the CDR3. Germline CDR1 MDHEN, CDR2 SYDVKM. V shed 6 bases and J shed 4 bases, with 15 bases lying between them.

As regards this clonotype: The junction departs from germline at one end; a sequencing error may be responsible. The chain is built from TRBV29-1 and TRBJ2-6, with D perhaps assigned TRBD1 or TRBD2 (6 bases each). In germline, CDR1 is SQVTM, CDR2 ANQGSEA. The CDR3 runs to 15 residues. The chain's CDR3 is CSAEEGGSGANVLTF. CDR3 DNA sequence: TGCAGCGCTGAAGAAGGGGGGTCCGGGGCCAACGTCCTGACTTTC.

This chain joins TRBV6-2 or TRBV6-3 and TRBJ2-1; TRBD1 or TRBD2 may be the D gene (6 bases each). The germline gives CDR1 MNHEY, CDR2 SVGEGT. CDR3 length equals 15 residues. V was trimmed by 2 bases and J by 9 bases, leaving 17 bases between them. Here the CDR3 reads CASSYPPGAPLEQFF. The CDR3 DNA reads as TGTGCCAGCAGTTACCCTCCGGGGGCACCCCTTGAGCAGTTCTTC.

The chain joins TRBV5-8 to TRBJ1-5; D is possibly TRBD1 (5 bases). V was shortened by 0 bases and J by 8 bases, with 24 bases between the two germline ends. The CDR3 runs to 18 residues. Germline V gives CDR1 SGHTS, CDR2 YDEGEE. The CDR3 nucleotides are TGTGCCAGCAGCTTGGTGCCCGGGGGATTCCCCCGGGAGGAGCCCCAGCATTTT. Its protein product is CASSLVPGGFPREEPQHF. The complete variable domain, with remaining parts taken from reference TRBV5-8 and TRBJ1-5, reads EAGVTQSPTHLIKTRGQQATLRCSPISGHTSVYWYQQALGLGLQFLLWYDEGEERNRGNFPPRFSGRQFPNYSSELNVNALELEDSALYLCASSLVPGGFPREEPQHFGDGTRLSIL.

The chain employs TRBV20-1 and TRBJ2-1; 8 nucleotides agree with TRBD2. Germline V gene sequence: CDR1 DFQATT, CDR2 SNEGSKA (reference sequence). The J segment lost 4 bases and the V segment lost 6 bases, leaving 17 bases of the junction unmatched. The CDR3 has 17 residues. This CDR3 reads CSARVVEREFAYNEQFF. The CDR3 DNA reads TGCAGTGCGAGGGTCGTCGAGCGGGAGTTCGCGTACAATGAGCAGTTCTTC.

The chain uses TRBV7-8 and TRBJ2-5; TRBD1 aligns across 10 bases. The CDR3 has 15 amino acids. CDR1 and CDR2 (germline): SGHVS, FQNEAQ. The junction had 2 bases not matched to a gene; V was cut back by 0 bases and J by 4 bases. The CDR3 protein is CASSLADRGVETQYF. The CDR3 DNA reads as TGTGCCAGCAGCTTAGCGGACAGGGGGGTAGAGACCCAGTACTTC.

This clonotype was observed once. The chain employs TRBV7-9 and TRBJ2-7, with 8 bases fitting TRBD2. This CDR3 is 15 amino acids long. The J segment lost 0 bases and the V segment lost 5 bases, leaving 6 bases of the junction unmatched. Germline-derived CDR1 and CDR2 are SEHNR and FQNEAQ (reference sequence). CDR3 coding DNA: TGTGCCAGCAGCAAACTAGCGGAGAGCTCCTACGAGCAGTACGTC. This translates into CASSKLAESSYEQYV.

The CDR3, as DNA: TGCGCCAGCAGCCAAGATAGCCTAAACTATGGCTACACCTTC. Amino acids: CASSQDSLNYGYTF. The chain employs TRBV4-3 and TRBJ1-2; D ambiguous. CDR1 is LGHNA and CDR2 is YSLEER in the germline V gene. This CDR3 comprises 14 residues. Trimming removed 0 bases at V and 2 bases at J, with 7 bases between.